The 27 T cell receptor beta chains below all came from one sample that was sequenced in a study of cytomegalovirus exposure and HLA in healthy donors. Researchers ran the PCR with 60 Vbeta and 13 Jbeta primers. Data came from immunoSEQ multiplex PCR; TCRdb stores just in-frame clones and leaves some out. The table has 120,000 or so clones, roughly four fifths seen once. Material for sequencing was PBMCs. Receptor source: a woman aged 40 to 49 in good health and CMV-seronegative.

Notes on this clone: This specimen includes other DNA sequences encoding the same CDR3. The CDR3 bases are TGTGCCAGCAGCCTCTACGAGCAGTACTTC. Its protein product is CASSLYEQYF. The rearrangement uses TRBV2 and TRBJ2-7, with no clear D. CDR3 length equals 10 residues. The germline gives CDR1 SNHLY, CDR2 FYNNEI. Trimming removed 6 bases from V and 3 bases from J, with 3 bases in between.

The chain recombines TRBV11-3 with TRBJ2-7; TRBD1 matches 8 bases. Germline CDR1 SGHNT, CDR2 YENEEA. This CDR3 comprises 15 residues. V trimming: 0 bases; J trimming: 3 bases; junction bases outside the gene matches: 4. The CDR3 loop reads CASSLDRGRDYEQYF. CDR3 nucleotide sequence: TGTGCCAGCAGCTTAGACAGGGGGCGCGACTACGAGCAGTACTTC.

The chain uses TRBV28 and TRBJ2-5; D remains ambiguous. The length of the CDR3 is 11 residues. The germline gives CDR1 MDHEN, CDR2 SYDVKM. V was cut by 4 bases and J by 5 bases, with 5 bases left in between. The CDR3 DNA reads as TGTGCCAGCAGTTCTCGTGAGACCCAGTACTTC. Residues: CASSSRETQYF. The variable domain in full, with the rest retrieved from reference TRBV28 and TRBJ2-5, is DVKVTQSSRYLVKRTGEKVFLECVQDMDHENMFWYRQDPGLGLRLIYFSYDVKMKEKGDIPEGYSVSREKKERFSLILESASTNQTSMYLCASSSRETQYFGPGTRLLVL.

The J gene is TRBJ1-3, the V gene TRBV7-2; D remains ambiguous. Germline V gives CDR1 SGHTA, CDR2 FQGNSA. Trimming shortened V by 2 bases and J by 2 bases, and 13 bases separated the two germline ends. This CDR3 has 16 residues. The chain's CDR3 is CASSLLPSLTGNTIYF. The CDR3 bases are TGTGCCAGCAGCTTACTTCCGTCACTCACTGGAAACACCATATATTTT.

With regard to this clone: One junction end disagrees with the germline gene, perhaps due to a read error. As DNA, the CDR3 is TGTTCCAGCAGCCCCGTCCGGTCCGGCTACACCTTC. This gives the protein CSSSPVRSGYTF. The chain recombines TRBV7-9 with TRBJ1-2; no reliable D call. Looked up from germline, CDR1 is SEHNR and CDR2 is FQNEAQ (reference sequence). The CDR3 is 12 residues long.

The rearrangement uses TRBV2 and TRBJ2-1; TRBD1 agrees at 7 bases. The CDR3 is 15 amino acids. CDR1 and CDR2 (germline): SNHLY, FYNNEI. V lost 7 bases to trimming and J lost 9 bases; unmatched junction nucleotides: 15. The chain's CDR3 is CASNRGVSERAEQFF. The CDR3 region has the DNA TGTGCCAGCAACAGGGGAGTTTCCGAAAGGGCTGAGCAGTTCTTC.

This chain uses TRBV7-9 with TRBJ2-7, with TRBD1 matching 10 bases. The CDR3 loop spans 14 amino acids. CDR1 and CDR2 (germline): SEHNR, FQNEAQ (reference sequence). The ends lost 5 bases at V and 5 bases at J; junction bases unmatched: 6. The CDR3 region is CASSPGQGFHEQYF. CDR3 sequence (DNA): TGTGCCAGCAGCCCGGGACAGGGGTTCCACGAGCAGTACTTC.

A few counts support this clone. Here the CDR3 reads CASSLDGDTYEQYF. For the CDR3, the DNA is TGTGCCAGCAGCTTGGACGGTGATACCTACGAGCAGTACTTC. The chain joins TRBV5-4 to TRBJ2-7; D gene unclear. V was pared by 0 bases and J by 2 bases, with 9 bases between. Germline CDR1 SGHNT, CDR2 YYREEE (reference sequence). This CDR3 has 14 amino acids.

This rearrangement joins TRBV28 to TRBJ1-1, with TRBD1 matching 8 bases. CDR3 length: 16 residues. V gave up 6 bases and J gave up 0 bases; unmatched junction bases: 9. Germline V CDR1 and CDR2: MDHEN, SYDVKM. The CDR3 bases are TGTGCCAGCAGATTCGTGGGACAGGCGATGAACACTGAAGCTTTCTTT. This sequence encodes CASRFVGQAMNTEAFF.

In DNA form, the CDR3 reads TGTGCCAGCAGTTGGGACAGGGGATATGGCTACACCTTC. It encodes CASSWDRGYGYTF. The chain combines TRBV6-5 with TRBJ1-2; the match to TRBD1 covers 10 bases. Trimming cost V 4 bases and J 5 bases; bases outside gene matches: 1. This CDR3 is 13 amino acids long. Germline CDR1 MNHEY, CDR2 SVGAGI.

The chain has TRBV28 and TRBJ1-1; possibly TRBD1 for D (5 bases). Trimming removed 1 base from V and 10 bases from J, with 13 bases in between. The CDR3 is 13 residues long. Germline assignment: CDR1 MDHEN and CDR2 SYDVKM. The CDR3 region is CASSLSSAQGAFF. CDR3 bases: TGTGCCAGCAGTTTATCGTCCGCCCAGGGAGCTTTCTTT. Complete variable domain (other parts from reference TRBV28 and TRBJ1-1): DVKVTQSSRYLVKRTGEKVFLECVQDMDHENMFWYRQDPGLGLRLIYFSYDVKMKEKGDIPEGYSVSREKKERFSLILESASTNQTSMYLCASSLSSAQGAFFGQGTRLTVV.

The chain is built from TRBV10-3 and TRBJ1-5, with 7 bases lining up with TRBD1. V lost 6 bases to trimming and J lost 7 bases; unmatched junction nucleotides: 12. Germline assignment: CDR1 ENHRY and CDR2 SYGVKD. The CDR3 is made up of 15 amino acids. This CDR3 is CAISDSLGQEQPQHF. The CDR3 region has the DNA TGTGCCATCAGCGATTCGCTTGGACAGGAACAGCCCCAGCATTTT.

The V gene is TRBV29-1, the J gene TRBJ2-7; D is possibly TRBD2 (5 bases). From germline, CDR1 is SQVTM and CDR2 ANQGSEA. The CDR3 is 12 residues long. Trimming left V 7 bases short and J 7 bases short, with 17 bases between. CDR3: CSAGLRLGEQYF. CDR3 coding DNA: TGCAGCGCTGGACTGAGATTGGGGGAGCAGTACTTC.

The rearrangement joins TRBV18 to TRBJ1-1; tentatively, D is TRBD1 (6 bases). There are 13 residues in the CDR3. The germline V gene has CDR1 KGHSH and CDR2 LQKENI. Trimming stripped 5 bases from V and 1 base from J, with 8 bases between. Here the CDR3 DNA reads TGTGCCAGCTCAAGACAGGCGAACACTGAAGCTTTCTTT. Protein product: CASSRQANTEAFF.

V gene TRBV25-1 combines with J gene TRBJ2-5, with TRBD2 matching over 7 bases. J lost 6 bases, V lost 4 bases, and 5 bases had no gene match. The CDR3 spans 13 residues. In germline, CDR1 is MGHDK, CDR2 SYGVNS. DNA of the CDR3: TGTGCCAGCAGTGTCCCCGGGGGGAAGACCCAGTACTTC. It yields the protein CASSVPGGKTQYF. Variable domain in full (rest from reference TRBV25-1 and TRBJ2-5): EADIYQTPRYLVIGTGKKITLECSQTMGHDKMYWYQQDPGMELHLIHYSYGVNSTEKGDLSSESTVSRIRTEHFPLTLESARPSHTSQYLCASSVPGGKTQYFGPGTRLLVL.

The gene calls are TRBV4-2 and TRBJ2-5; D might be TRBD2 (6 bases). Trimming removed 0 bases from V and 2 bases from J, with 13 bases in between. This CDR3 spans 16 amino acids. Germline V gene lookup returns CDR1 LGHNA and CDR2 YNFKEQ. The DNA of the CDR3 is TGTGCCAGCAGCCAAGAGTCTCGGGACTTGCAAGAGACCCAGTACTTC. Its translation is CASSQESRDLQETQYF.

V gene TRBV11-2 combines with J gene TRBJ1-2; D is unclear. From germline, CDR1 is SGHAT and CDR2 FQNNGV. With 0 bases removed from V and 12 bases from J, the gap between germline ends came to 14 bases. The CDR3 spans 13 residues. As DNA, the CDR3 is TGTGCCAGCAGCTTAGAGGCTGGCTCTAGCCACACCTTC. It codes for CASSLEAGSSHTF.

The CDR3 region is CASSLTGRRRGTEAFF. The CDR3 bases are TGTGCCAGCAGCTTAACGGGGAGGCGAAGGGGCACTGAAGCTTTCTTT. This sequence joins TRBV11-2 and TRBJ1-1, with D possibly TRBD1 on 5 matching bases. The germline V gene has CDR1 SGHAT and CDR2 FQNNGV. Trimming cost V 2 bases and J 4 bases, with 17 bases left between them. CDR3 length equals 16 residues.

The rearrangement uses TRBV5-6 and TRBJ2-7; D is undetermined. The CDR3 spans 15 residues. V was pared by 1 base and J by 4 bases, with 15 bases between. Germline V gene data show CDR1 as SGHDT and CDR2 as YYEEEE. CDR3 coding DNA: TGTGCCAGCAGCTTGTACGAGACTGTCTTTTACGAGCAGTACTTC. Translating it yields CASSLYETVFYEQYF.

The chain carries TRBV4-1 and TRBJ1-5, with 8 bases lining up with TRBD1. Looked up from germline, CDR1 is MGHRA and CDR2 is YSYEKL. This CDR3 comprises 19 residues. The V and J ends lost 1 base and 4 bases, in that order; junction bases with no gene match: 15. As DNA, the CDR3 is TGCGCCAGCAGCCAAGGCCGCCCCAGGGGGCGCGGGTCGAATCAGCCCCAGCATTTT. Encoded protein: CASSQGRPRGRGSNQPQHF.

J is TRBJ2-7 and V is TRBV7-9; 11 nucleotides match TRBD2. Germline V gene data show CDR1 as SEHNR and CDR2 as FQNEAQ (reference sequence). CDR3 length: 14 amino acids. Unmatched junction bases numbered 4, after V lost 5 bases and J lost 4 bases. The DNA for the CDR3 is TGTGCCAGCAGCGTCGGACTAGCGGGTTACGAGCAGTACTTC. Translation gives CASSVGLAGYEQYF.

The chain employs TRBV28 and TRBJ2-6; TRBD1 matches at 10 bases. The CDR3 has 18 amino acids. V was clipped by 4 bases and J by 2 bases; unmatched bases: 8. The germline gives CDR1 MDHEN, CDR2 SYDVKM. The CDR3 sequence is CASSSGTGEFPGANVLTF. CDR3 nucleotides: TGTGCCAGCAGTTCGGGGACAGGGGAGTTCCCTGGGGCCAACGTCCTGACTTTC. Variable domain in full (rest from reference TRBV28 and TRBJ2-6): DVKVTQSSRYLVKRTGEKVFLECVQDMDHENMFWYRQDPGLGLRLIYFSYDVKMKEKGDIPEGYSVSREKKERFSLILESASTNQTSMYLCASSSGTGEFPGANVLTFGAGSRLTVL.

CDR3 DNA sequence: TGCGCCAGCAGCTTGGGACAGAGAACAGATACGCAGTATTTT. Its translation: CASSLGQRTDTQYF. The genes are TRBV5-1 and TRBJ2-3; weak D call: TRBD1 (5 bases). Per the germline V gene, CDR1 is SGHRS and CDR2 is YFSETQ. This CDR3 is 14 amino acids long. Trimming removed 0 bases at V and 3 bases at J, with 8 bases between.

The gene calls are TRBV11-2 and TRBJ2-1, with D possibly being TRBD2 (6 bases). Germline CDR1 is SGHAT and CDR2 is FQNNGV. V lost 6 bases and J lost 9, with 15 bases in between. The CDR3 loop spans 13 amino acids. The CDR3 reads CASSRERGSEQFF. Here the CDR3 DNA reads TGTGCCAGCAGTCGAGAACGGGGGAGTGAGCAGTTCTTC.

This sequence joins TRBV6-6 and TRBJ2-2, with D perhaps matching TRBD1 (6 bases). V lost 5 bases and J 4 bases, leaving 11 bases between the germline ends. This CDR3 has 14 residues. The germline V gene encodes CDR1 MNHNY and CDR2 SVGAGI (reference sequence). In DNA form, the CDR3 reads TGTGCCAGCAGTCCGGACAGTACCACCGGGGAGCTGTTTTTT. It yields the protein CASSPDSTTGELFF.

This clone appeared once. The chain carries TRBV9 and TRBJ2-7; 8 nucleotides line up with TRBD2. The ends lost 0 bases at V and 2 bases at J; junction bases unmatched: 7. CDR1 and CDR2 from the germline V gene are SGDLS and YYNGEE. This CDR3 is 16 amino acids long. The DNA for the CDR3 is TGTGCCAGCAGCGTAGGGGGGGGGACTAGTGCCTACGAGCAGTACTTC. Translation: CASSVGGGTSAYEQYF.

V is TRBV5-1 and J is TRBJ2-2, with 10 bases lining up with TRBD1. Losses at the gene ends were 0 bases for V and 4 bases for J; bases not matched to a gene: 6. CDR3 length equals 17 residues. Germline V gene data show CDR1 as SGHRS and CDR2 as YFSETQ. CDR3 sequence (DNA): TGCGCCAGCAGCTTGGCCAGGGGACAGGGGTCCACCGGGGAGCTGTTTTTT. This translates into CASSLARGQGSTGELFF.